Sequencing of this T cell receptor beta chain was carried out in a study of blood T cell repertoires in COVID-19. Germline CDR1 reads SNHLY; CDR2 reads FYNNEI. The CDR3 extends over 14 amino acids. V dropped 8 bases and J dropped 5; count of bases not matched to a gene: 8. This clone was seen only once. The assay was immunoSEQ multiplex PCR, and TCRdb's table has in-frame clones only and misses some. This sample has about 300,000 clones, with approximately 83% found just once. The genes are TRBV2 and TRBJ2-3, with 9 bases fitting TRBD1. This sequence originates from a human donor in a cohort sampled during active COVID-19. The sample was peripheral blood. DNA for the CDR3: TGTGCCAGCGAAACAGGGGGCCCGAGAGATACGCAGTATTTT. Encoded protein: CASETGGPRDTQYF.